The present TCR beta chain was sequenced within a study of T cells in Graves' hyperthyroidism and ophthalmopathy. It was uncontrolled infection, other autoimmune disease, pregnancy or lactation that excluded patients. Clinical symptoms, serum thyroxine and TRAb, thyroid ultrasound and orbital computed tomography were used for the diagnoses. TCR beta CDR3 regions were amplified from RNA. The TCR CDR3 first-round RT-PCR relied on the HTBI primer set. One entry per CDR3 protein, called by TCRdb with MiXCR from the multiplex PCR reads. The sample consists of more than 95,000 distinct CDR3 sequences, roughly 50% of them appearing once. Study-wide points: A 13 V-J model separated ophthalmopathy from stable hyperthyroidism.

This clonotype was seen at least ten times. No antigen is known for it. The J segment lost 7 bases and the V segment lost 5 bases, leaving 11 bases of the junction unmatched. The length of the CDR3 is 18 residues. Germline lookup yields CDR1 SGHVS and CDR2 FQNEAQ. The specimen sequenced was blood. The sequence derives from a man aged 40-50 years with Graves' hyperthyroidism. The chain carries TRBV7-8 and TRBJ2-2; 15 bases are shared with TRBD2. The CDR3 DNA is TGTGCCAGCAGCCCCGGACTAGCGGGGGGGCCGGGGGGCGGGGAGCTGTTTTTT. It yields the protein CASSPGLAGGPGGGELFF.